The 30 T cell receptor beta chains presented below share a single source sample, sequenced in a study of a mutant IDH1 vaccine in newly diagnosed glioma. These receptors' targets are unknown. The protocol was immunoSEQ multiplex PCR, while the TCRdb copy is restricted to in-frame clones and leaves out a portion. The sample records some 40,000 clones, about 80% being singletons. Described time point: week 11, during vaccination. Doses comprised 300 ug of mutant IDH1 20-mer peptide each, plus topical imiquimod. Sequenced here: peripheral blood mononuclear cells (PBMCs), sampled from a glioma patient whose treatment included an IDH1 peptide vaccine. The receptors stem from a woman in her thirties with glioma. Some clones in this sample may be carry-over from other donors' samples.

This chain links TRBV19 with TRBJ2-7; 14 bases are shared with TRBD2. The CDR3 runs to 14 residues. J was trimmed by 6 bases and V by 7 bases; bases with no gene match: 5. Germline CDR1 reads LNHDA; CDR2 reads SQIVND (reference sequence). CDR3 amino acids: CASTGTSGRREQYF. The DNA for the CDR3 is TGTGCCAGTACCGGGACTAGCGGGAGACGCGAGCAGTACTTC.

This rearrangement joins TRBV4-1 to TRBJ2-7, with 9 bases matching TRBD2. The CDR3 length is 15 residues. Germline assignment: CDR1 MGHRA and CDR2 YSYEKL. V gave up 6 bases and J gave up 7 bases; unmatched junction bases: 13. The CDR3 sequence is CASRLNPGLAGEQYF. The DNA for the CDR3 is TGCGCCAGCAGGCTTAATCCGGGACTAGCCGGTGAGCAGTACTTC.

The V call is TRBV9, the J call TRBJ2-6; D gene ambiguous. Trimming took 3 bases from V and 0 from J, leaving 13 bases between them. The CDR3 is 17 amino acids. CDR1 and CDR2 (germline): SGDLS, YYNGEE. Here the CDR3 reads CASSAQAANSGANVLTF. Written as DNA, the CDR3 is TGTGCCAGCAGCGCCCAGGCAGCTAACTCTGGGGCCAACGTCCTGACTTTC.

The rearrangement uses TRBV5-1 and TRBJ1-1; TRBD1 might be the D (5 bases). This CDR3 comprises 14 residues. Trimming removed 3 bases from V and 9 bases from J, with 18 bases in between. The germline V gene has CDR1 SGHRS and CDR2 YFSETQ. This chain's CDR3 is CASSSYRGGRQAFF. As DNA, the CDR3 is TGCGCCAGCAGCTCCTACCGTGGGGGACGACAAGCTTTCTTT. Complete variable domain (other parts from reference TRBV5-1 and TRBJ1-1): KAGVTQTPRYLIKTRGQQVTLSCSPISGHRSVSWYQQTPGQGLQFLFEYFSETQRNKGNFPGRFSGRQFSNSRSEMNVSTLELGDSALYLCASSSYRGGRQAFFGQGTRLTVV.

This clone turned up a few times. The chain links TRBV5-1 to TRBJ1-1, with TRBD1 as a possible D gene (5 bases). Germline V gene data show CDR1 as SGHRS and CDR2 as YFSETQ. Trimming took 2 bases from V and 1 from J, leaving 12 bases between them. CDR3 length: 15 residues. The CDR3 here is CASSLPWGTNTEAFF. Here the CDR3 DNA reads TGCGCCAGCAGCTTACCATGGGGGACGAACACTGAAGCTTTCTTT. The full variable domain, with the rest looked up from reference TRBV5-1 and TRBJ1-1, is KAGVTQTPRYLIKTRGQQVTLSCSPISGHRSVSWYQQTPGQGLQFLFEYFSETQRNKGNFPGRFSGRQFSNSRSEMNVSTLELGDSALYLCASSLPWGTNTEAFFGQGTRLTVV.

The chain links TRBV11-2 to TRBJ2-7; TRBD2 might be the D (6 bases). V gave up 1 base and J gave up 6 bases, with 7 bases separating them. The CDR3 has 12 residues. Per the germline V gene, CDR1 is SGHAT and CDR2 is FQNNGV. Here the CDR3 reads CASSLGGLEQYF. CDR3 nucleotide sequence: TGTGCCAGCAGCTTAGGGGGACTCGAGCAGTACTTC.

V usage is TRBV7-9 and J usage is TRBJ2-2, with 8 bases fitting TRBD1. Germline V gene sequence: CDR1 SEHNR, CDR2 FQNEAQ (reference sequence). The CDR3 has 15 residues. The junction had 9 bases not matched to a gene; V was cut back by 6 bases and J by 6 bases. Here the CDR3 reads CASRPGGAPAGELFF. CDR3 bases: TGTGCCAGCAGGCCAGGGGGCGCCCCTGCCGGGGAGCTGTTTTTT.

CDR3 residues: CAWSDTGATYGYTF. CDR3 DNA sequence: TGTGCCTGGAGTGACACAGGAGCTACCTATGGCTACACCTTC. The V call is TRBV30, the J call TRBJ1-2, with D possibly TRBD1 on 5 matching bases. This CDR3 contains 14 residues. Germline V gene data show CDR1 as GTSNPN and CDR2 as SVGIG (reference sequence). The ends were cut back, 1 base at V and 4 bases at J, with 13 bases in the middle.

This chain connects TRBV27 to TRBJ2-2; D might be TRBD2 (5 bases). The V gene lost 2 bases and the J gene lost 0 bases, with 10 bases spanning the gap. The length of the CDR3 is 16 residues. CDR1 MNHEY and CDR2 SMNVEV come from the germline V gene (reference sequence). In DNA, the CDR3 is TGTGCCAGCAGTTTAAATACCGGGACGAACACCGGGGAGCTGTTTTTT. This encodes CASSLNTGTNTGELFF.

This clone was seen a few times. The gene calls are TRBV4-1 and TRBJ1-2; 9 bases are a match to TRBD1. V shed 6 bases, J shed 5 bases, and the junction held 10 bases outside the gene matches. CDR1 is MGHRA and CDR2 is YSYEKL in the germline V gene. CDR3 length: 15 amino acids. The CDR3 DNA reads as TGCGCCAGCAGAGGGACAGGGAGGGGTGGATATGGCTACACCTTC. Translated, it gives CASRGTGRGGYGYTF.

This chain connects TRBV6-1 to TRBJ2-1, with D unresolved. The CDR3 sequence is 15 residues long. Germline V lookup: CDR1 MNHNS, CDR2 SASEGT. V was cut by 1 base and J by 2 bases, with 9 bases left in between. The CDR3 sequence is CASSEDSFPYNEQFF. The CDR3 region has the DNA TGTGCCAGCAGTGAAGATTCCTTCCCCTACAATGAGCAGTTCTTC.

The chain combines TRBV7-9 with TRBJ1-1; no definite D call. CDR1 is SEHNR, CDR2 FQNEAQ, per germline (reference sequence). The CDR3 is 12 residues long. Trimming cost V 4 bases and J 5 bases, with 8 bases left between them. The CDR3 reads CASSYGVTEAFF. CDR3 coding DNA: TGTGCCAGCAGCTATGGGGTGACTGAAGCTTTCTTT.

This chain uses TRBV27 with TRBJ1-5; perhaps TRBD1 as D (5 bases). This CDR3 has 14 amino acids. CDR1 and CDR2 from the germline V gene are MNHEY and SMNVEV (reference sequence). Trimming removed 6 bases from V and 4 bases from J, with 13 bases in between. This chain's CDR3 is CASRPDIPNQPQHF. CDR3 nucleotides: TGTGCCAGCAGACCGGACATACCAAATCAGCCCCAGCATTTT.

The chain uses TRBV2 and TRBJ2-4; the D gene could be TRBD1 or TRBD2 (7 bases each). CDR3 length: 17 residues. CDR1 and CDR2 from the germline V gene are SNHLY and FYNNEI. Trimming shortened V by 4 bases and J by 7 bases, and 23 bases separated the two germline ends. For the CDR3, the DNA is TGTGCCAGCAGTGTTTGGCAGGGGGGGATTAAGGTGAACATTCAGTACTTC. It encodes CASSVWQGGIKVNIQYF.

The sample holds one count of this clone. The V gene is TRBV14, the J gene TRBJ1-1; a weak D match, TRBD1 (6 bases). Trimming took off 4 bases at V and 5 bases at J, with 14 bases between the two ends. Germline-derived CDR1 and CDR2 are SGHDN and FVKESK. The CDR3 has 14 amino acids. The CDR3: CASSRDPRGTEAFF. The CDR3 DNA is TGTGCCAGCAGCCGCGACCCCAGGGGAACTGAAGCTTTCTTT.

The V gene is TRBV14, the J gene TRBJ2-7; the match to TRBD1 covers 7 bases. The CDR3 length is 15 residues. J lost 1 base, V lost 0 bases, and 3 bases had no gene match. CDR1 and CDR2 from the germline V gene are SGHDN and FVKESK. The CDR3: CASSQDPGQSYEQYF. CDR3 DNA: TGTGCCAGCAGCCAAGATCCGGGACAGTCCTACGAGCAGTACTTC.

This chain uses TRBV27 with TRBJ1-5; D possibly corresponds to TRBD1 (6 bases). Trimming cost V 5 bases and J 1 base, with 12 bases left between them. The germline V gene has CDR1 MNHEY and CDR2 SMNVEV (reference sequence). The CDR3 loop spans 15 amino acids. This CDR3 is CASSPSDRSNQPQHF. CDR3 in DNA: TGTGCCAGCAGTCCCTCGGACAGAAGCAATCAGCCCCAGCATTTT.

The V call is TRBV7-6, the J call TRBJ2-7; TRBD2 agrees at 10 bases. Trimming took 5 bases from V and 4 from J; bases not matched to a gene: 14. The germline CDR1 and CDR2 sequences are SGHVS and FNYEAQ. This CDR3 is 17 amino acids long. The DNA for the CDR3 is TGTGCCAGCAGCGACGGCCTAGCGGGAGAGCGGGGTTACGAGCAGTACTTC. Translation gives CASSDGLAGERGYEQYF.

This chain links TRBV9 with TRBJ2-5, with unresolved D. The CDR3 extends over 15 amino acids. CDR1 is SGDLS and CDR2 is YYNGEE in the germline V gene. V was shortened by 0 bases and J by 2 bases, with 11 bases between the two germline ends. CDR3 sequence: CASSVAGVPQETQYF. The CDR3 DNA reads TGTGCCAGCAGCGTAGCGGGCGTCCCGCAAGAGACCCAGTACTTC.

The chain combines TRBV5-4 with TRBJ2-7; no reliable D call. Germline V gene sequence: CDR1 SGHNT, CDR2 YYREEE (reference sequence). The CDR3 sequence is 14 residues long. Trimming removed 2 bases at V and 5 bases at J, with 14 bases between. The DNA for the CDR3 is TGTGCCAGCAGCTTAACAACCCCCTATGACGAGCAGTACTTC. Residues: CASSLTTPYDEQYF.

The chain is built from TRBV2 and TRBJ1-5; no clear D. This CDR3 comprises 16 residues. The V and J ends lost 3 bases and 3 bases respectively, with 15 bases between them. Per germline, CDR1 SNHLY and CDR2 FYNNEI. The CDR3 nucleotides read TGTGCCAGCAGTGAGGGAGCTGGCAGGTACAATCAGCCCCAGCATTTT. Its protein product is CASSEGAGRYNQPQHF.

This clone was seen just once. The V and J genes are TRBV2 and TRBJ2-5; D is possibly TRBD1 (6 bases). From germline, CDR1 is SNHLY and CDR2 FYNNEI. The CDR3 runs 13 residues. Between the trimmed V and J ends, which lost 6 bases and 0 bases, there was a span of 8 bases. The CDR3 loop is CASRGAYQETQYF. CDR3 DNA sequence: TGTGCCAGCAGGGGGGCGTACCAAGAGACCCAGTACTTC.

This chain connects TRBV5-1 to TRBJ2-1; D is unresolved. Trimming removed 4 bases from V and 8 bases from J, with 10 bases in between. Germline V lookup: CDR1 SGHRS, CDR2 YFSETQ. The CDR3 totals 12 residues. CDR3 region: CASSPALDEQFF. The CDR3 nucleotides are TGCGCCAGCAGCCCCGCCCTGGATGAGCAGTTCTTC.

CDR3 loop: CASSPGQTQYF. CDR3 in DNA: TGTGCCAGCAGCCCCGGGCAGACCCAGTACTTC. The genes are TRBV7-2 and TRBJ2-5; D call uncertain. Germline V gives CDR1 SGHTA, CDR2 FQGNSA. The CDR3 covers 11 residues. The V gene lost 5 bases and the J gene lost 6 bases, with 7 bases spanning the gap.

V is TRBV19 and J is TRBJ1-5; D is possibly TRBD1 (5 bases). Germline CDR1 LNHDA, CDR2 SQIVND (reference sequence). Trimming stripped 5 bases from V and 5 bases from J, with 19 bases between. This CDR3 is built from 16 residues. The CDR3 sequence is CASSAQGVGVDQPQHF. CDR3 DNA: TGTGCCAGTAGTGCTCAGGGCGTCGGGGTCGATCAGCCCCAGCATTTT.

The chain uses TRBV30 and TRBJ2-7; TRBD2 matches at 10 bases. Germline V CDR1 and CDR2: GTSNPN, SVGIG (reference sequence). CDR3 length: 14 amino acids. The V segment lost 5 bases and the J segment 5 bases; nucleotides outside the gene matches: 9. This CDR3 reads CAWYASGSGHEQYF. DNA for the CDR3: TGTGCCTGGTACGCTAGCGGGAGTGGCCACGAGCAGTACTTC.

This chain uses TRBV7-9 with TRBJ2-7, with D perhaps matching TRBD2 (6 bases). Deletions cut 5 bases from V and 0 bases from J, with 11 bases between. The CDR3 runs 14 residues. The germline CDR1 and CDR2 sequences are SEHNR and FQNEAQ (reference sequence). CDR3 nucleotide sequence: TGTGCCAGCAGCCCGGAGGGCCACTCCTACGAGCAGTACTTC. The encoded protein is CASSPEGHSYEQYF.

The chain recombines TRBV6-1 with TRBJ2-7, with 9 bases identical to TRBD2. Trimming took 1 base from V and 2 from J; bases not matched to a gene: 6. This CDR3 contains 16 residues. CDR1 and CDR2 from the germline V gene are MNHNS and SASEGT. CDR3 coding DNA: TGTGCCAGCAGTGAAGTAGGGACTAGCCTCACCTACGAGCAGTACTTC. Protein product: CASSEVGTSLTYEQYF.

The rearrangement uses TRBV7-6 and TRBJ1-1, with unresolved D. CDR1 is SGHVS, CDR2 FNYEAQ, per germline. Trimming shortened V by 7 bases and J by 5 bases, and 17 bases separated the two germline ends. This CDR3 has 14 residues. The CDR3, as DNA: TGTGCCAGCACCCCGGAGGCGGGAGGGACTGAAGCTTTCTTT. The encoded protein is CASTPEAGGTEAFF.

This clone was seen a handful of times. The V gene is TRBV4-1, the J gene TRBJ2-2, with D unresolved. V gave up 4 bases and J gave up 1 base, with 13 bases separating them. This CDR3 has 16 amino acids. Germline assignment: CDR1 MGHRA and CDR2 YSYEKL. The CDR3 DNA is TGCGCCAGCAGCCGCAACCACGGTCTGAACACCGGGGAGCTGTTTTTT. Residues: CASSRNHGLNTGELFF.